This TCR beta chain originates from a study of CXCR3-negative and CXCR3-positive naive CD8 T cells. Cells classed as naive CD8+ T cells were CD45RO-CCR7+CD27+CD95-. With UMI labels, 5' RACE was used to prepare the TRB cDNA libraries. Reprocessing the 5' RACE reads, TCRdb reports a single entry for every CDR3 protein and omits DNA. This sample's clone table lists under 150,000 distinct CDR3 sequences. Comment on this clonotype: The antigen is unknown.

The V gene's germline CDR1 is LNHDA and CDR2 SQIVND (reference sequence). This CDR3 comprises 17 residues. The study's findings and limits: Naive subsets expressed similar surface CD5; TRB CDR3 features served to infer TCR strength. CXCR3-positive naive cells had more hydrophobic TRB CDR3s than CXCR3-negative naive cells.

The clonotype originates from a human donor in good health. Some clones in this sample may be carry-over from other donors' samples. The source material was naive CXCR3+ CD8+ T cells from blood. The subset was: CD45RO-CCR7+CD27+CD95- naive CD8+ T cells expressing CXCR3 (TNR3+). V is TRBV19 and J is TRBJ2-2; TCRdb proposes TRBD1, but this gene call is untestable without DNA. CDR3 loop: CASSIDPGQLNTGELFF.